This entry is about one TCR beta chain. TCRdb keeps only in-frame clones here, not all; method: immunoSEQ multiplex PCR. The sample holds some 150,000 clones, 93% seen once. This specimen comes from a study of control samples from healthy donors and cancer patients. CDR1 and CDR2 (germline): LGHNT, FRNRAP. This CDR3 is built from 13 residues. Trimming stripped 3 bases from V and 2 bases from J, with 7 bases between. This clonotype originated in a man aged 45 to 65 in good health. Material: blood. The chain joins TRBV12-5 to TRBJ1-1; D not resolved. The CDR3 here is CASGLEPNTEAFF. CDR3 sequence (DNA): TGTGCTAGTGGTTTAGAACCAAACACTGAAGCTTTCTTT. Variable domain in full (rest from reference TRBV12-5 and TRBJ1-1): DARVTQTPRHKVTEMGQEVTMRCQPILGHNTVFWYRQTMMQGLELLAYFRNRAPLDDSGMPKDRFSAEMPDATLATLKIQPSEPRDSAVYFCASGLEPNTEAFFGQGTRLTVV.